Below are 22 T cell receptor beta chains sequenced from a single sample in a study of cytomegalovirus exposure and HLA in healthy donors. The assay was immunoSEQ multiplex PCR, and TCRdb's table has in-frame clones only and misses some. The data contain around 240,000 clones, 85% to 90% of them seen just once; the ten biggest clones take up about 0.36%. Sequencing used PBMCs. All receptors come from a woman younger than 35 in good health and CMV-seronegative.

The V and J genes are TRBV9 and TRBJ1-6, with D hard to call. The CDR3 has 12 residues. Trimming removed 0 bases at V and 10 bases at J, with 5 bases between. Germline CDR1 and CDR2: SGDLS and YYNGEE. The CDR3 DNA follows: TGTGCCAGCAGCGTAGGAGGCTCACCCCTCCACTTT. It specifies CASSVGGSPLHF.

Points on this clone: This sample also contains other DNA sequences that code for the same CDR3. The V and J genes are TRBV6-1 and TRBJ1-5; no definite D call. CDR1 and CDR2 from the germline V gene are MNHNS and SASEGT. The CDR3 totals 15 residues. V was trimmed by 2 bases and J by 1 base, leaving 9 bases between them. This CDR3 is CASSEPGFSNQPQHF. CDR3 nucleotide sequence: TGTGCCAGCAGTGAACCGGGATTCAGCAATCAGCCCCAGCATTTT.

This sequence joins TRBV2 and TRBJ2-4; 10 nucleotides match TRBD1. CDR1 is SNHLY and CDR2 is FYNNEI in the germline V gene. The ends lost 3 bases at V and 7 bases at J; junction bases unmatched: 3. The CDR3 is made up of 14 amino acids. The CDR3 DNA reads as TGTGCCAGCAGTGATTCGGGACAGGGGAACATTCAGTACTTC. Residues: CASSDSGQGNIQYF.

The rearrangement uses TRBV6-1 and TRBJ2-7; tentatively, D is TRBD1 (5 bases). The CDR3 has 12 residues. CDR1 and CDR2 from the germline V gene are MNHNS and SASEGT. The V end lost 6 bases, the J end lost 3 bases, and 9 bases lay between the germline ends. In DNA, the CDR3 is TGTGCCAGCAGACTACAGGACTACGAGCAGTACGTC. Translation gives CASRLQDYEQYV.

V is TRBV20-1 and J is TRBJ1-2; 9 bases map to TRBD1. CDR3 size: 11 residues. V was pared by 5 bases and J by 7 bases, with 2 bases of the junction left unmatched. Germline V gives CDR1 DFQATT, CDR2 SNEGSKA (reference sequence). This CDR3 reads CSAGTGIGYTF. As DNA, the CDR3 is TGCAGTGCTGGGACAGGGATTGGCTACACCTTC.

The chain combines TRBV14 with TRBJ1-1, with D possibly TRBD1 on 6 matching bases. Germline V lookup: CDR1 SGHDN, CDR2 FVKESK. The CDR3 has 14 residues. The V gene lost 2 bases and the J gene lost 6 bases, with 13 bases spanning the gap. The CDR3 DNA is TGTGCCAGCAGCCAATTGTCCAGGGGCTCTGAAGCTTTCTTT. It translates to CASSQLSRGSEAFF.

The chain employs TRBV7-8 and TRBJ2-2; D is undetermined. The CDR3 extends over 14 amino acids. Germline CDR1 reads SGHVS; CDR2 reads FQNEAQ. Trimming cost V 5 bases and J 4 bases, with 11 bases left between them. In DNA form, the CDR3 reads TGTGCCAGCAGCCCATACGCGTCCACCGGGGAGCTGTTTTTT. Its protein is CASSPYASTGELFF.

The V gene is TRBV2, the J gene TRBJ2-1; 11 nucleotides align to TRBD2. The CDR3 totals 14 residues. The V segment lost 6 bases and the J segment 15 bases; nucleotides outside the gene matches: 13. Germline CDR1 reads SNHLY; CDR2 reads FYNNEI. CDR3 DNA: TGTGCCAGCAGGCTCACTGCTAGCGGGGGGTTGCCGTTCTTC. Amino acid sequence: CASRLTASGGLPFF.

The chain has TRBV4-1 and TRBJ1-3; perhaps TRBD1 as D (5 bases). The V gene lost 1 base and the J gene lost 4 bases, with 17 bases spanning the gap. Per the germline V gene, CDR1 is MGHRA and CDR2 is YSYEKL. CDR3 length equals 17 residues. This chain's CDR3 is CASSQVAAGLGGNTIYF. The DNA of the CDR3 is TGCGCCAGCAGCCAAGTGGCGGCAGGGCTAGGAGGAAACACCATATATTTT.

In its sample, this clone was seen once. The chain couples TRBV7-6 to TRBJ2-3; 7 bases fit TRBD2. Per germline, CDR1 SGHVS and CDR2 FNYEAQ. After removal of 5 bases from V and 5 bases from J, the junction contained 13 bases not matched to a gene. This CDR3 has 16 amino acids. The CDR3 protein is CASSPIAGPGLDTQYF. The CDR3 DNA reads as TGTGCCAGCAGCCCTATAGCGGGCCCGGGATTAGATACGCAGTATTTT.

This rearrangement joins TRBV21-1 to TRBJ2-5; the table's TRBD2 call for D was not verified on the DNA. TRBV21-1 represents a pseudogene. The CDR3 length is 14 residues. The CDR3 protein is CASSTNPLRETQYF. The CDR3 coding sequence is TGTGCCAGCAGTACCAACCCACTTCGAGAGACCCAGTACTTC.

This clone was observed a single time. The chain recombines TRBV27 with TRBJ2-1, with 12 bases aligning to TRBD1. The germline gives CDR1 MNHEY, CDR2 SMNVEV (reference sequence). The CDR3 consists of 15 residues. V shed 3 bases and J 7 bases; nucleotides not matched to a gene: 4. DNA of the CDR3: TGTGCCAGCAGTTTTGGGACAGGGGGCTGGAATGAGCAGTTCTTC. It specifies CASSFGTGGWNEQFF.

This chain connects TRBV19 to TRBJ1-4; D gene uncertain. This CDR3 has 14 residues. Germline lookup yields CDR1 LNHDA and CDR2 SQIVND (reference sequence). V lost 6 bases and J 4 bases, leaving 12 bases between the germline ends. Written as DNA, the CDR3 is TGTGCCAGTAGGAAACTGCGGGGTAATGAAAAACTGTTTTTT. This sequence encodes CASRKLRGNEKLFF.

J is TRBJ1-1 and V is TRBV27, with TRBD1 matching 8 bases. The CDR3 covers 14 residues. V was pared by 5 bases and J by 4 bases, with 6 bases of the junction left unmatched. Germline CDR1 MNHEY, CDR2 SMNVEV (reference sequence). The CDR3 loop is CASSPITGGTEAFF. The CDR3 region has the DNA TGTGCCAGCAGTCCAATAACAGGGGGCACTGAAGCTTTCTTT.

The chain joins TRBV5-3 to TRBJ2-7; 9 nucleotides match TRBD1. TRBV5-3 is classed as an ORF, of uncertain function. This CDR3 is built from 18 residues. Germline trimming cut 4 bases from V and 6 bases from J; bases unmatched to any gene: 20. The CDR3 DNA is TGTGCCAGAAGCGGGGCCGGGACAGGGATATGTTCGCTGTTCGAGCAGTACTTC. It translates to CARSGAGTGICSLFEQYF.

V is TRBV6-1 and J is TRBJ2-7, with D perhaps matching TRBD1 (5 bases). The CDR3 is 15 amino acids. Germline CDR1 MNHNS, CDR2 SASEGT. The ends were cut back, 1 base at V and 3 bases at J, with 13 bases in the middle. Written as DNA, the CDR3 is TGTGCCAGCAGTGAAGTAGACAGTACTTACTACGAGCAGTACTTC. This sequence encodes CASSEVDSTYYEQYF.

Written as DNA, the CDR3 is TGTGCCAGCTCACCAGGGTCAGGGACAAATCAGCCCCAGCATTTT. Encoded protein: CASSPGSGTNQPQHF. This sequence joins TRBV18 and TRBJ1-5; D possibly corresponds to TRBD1 (6 bases). Trimming removed 2 bases from V and 4 bases from J, with 12 bases in between. The CDR3 length is 15 residues. Germline assignment: CDR1 KGHSH and CDR2 LQKENI.

The CDR3 DNA reads TGTGCCAGCAGTTACGAGCTTCAGGGACTCAACTATGGCTACACCTTC. Its translation is CASSYELQGLNYGYTF. This chain joins TRBV6-5 and TRBJ1-2; possible D gene TRBD1, 5 bases. The germline gives CDR1 MNHEY, CDR2 SVGAGI. The ends were cut back, 2 bases at V and 2 bases at J, with 15 bases in the middle. The CDR3 covers 16 residues.

This clone has just one count. CDR3: CASSGPGQGTGANVLTF. The CDR3 DNA reads as TGTGCCAGCAGCGGCCCGGGACAGGGTACCGGGGCCAACGTCCTGACTTTC. V and J are TRBV9 and TRBJ2-6; 9 bases fit TRBD1. CDR1 and CDR2 (germline): SGDLS, YYNGEE. This CDR3 is built from 17 residues. J gave up 4 bases and V 3 bases, and 8 bases lay outside the gene matches.

The chain is built from TRBV7-9 and TRBJ2-7, with a weak D call TRBD1 (6 bases). The CDR3 has 11 amino acids. Germline V gives CDR1 SEHNR, CDR2 FQNEAQ (reference sequence). Trimming removed 10 bases from V and 3 bases from J, with 10 bases in between. This CDR3 reads CAIQGNYEQYF. The CDR3 DNA reads as TGTGCCATCCAGGGGAACTACGAGCAGTACTTC.

The chain combines TRBV15 with TRBJ2-1; 11 positions agree with TRBD2. This CDR3 has 15 residues. Germline V CDR1 and CDR2: LNHNV, YYDKDF (reference sequence). The V and J ends lost 6 bases and 4 bases, in that order; junction bases with no gene match: 5. DNA of the CDR3: TGTGCCACCAGTGGGGTAGCGGGGGGGTACAATGAGCAGTTCTTC. This sequence encodes CATSGVAGGYNEQFF.

The V and J genes are TRBV18 and TRBJ1-1; D is perhaps TRBD1 (6 bases). V was cut by 3 bases and J by 1 base, with 12 bases left in between. The CDR3 consists of 15 residues. CDR1 is KGHSH and CDR2 is LQKENI in the germline V gene. The CDR3 DNA reads as TGTGCCAGCTCACCTGCGGGGGCACGGAACACTGAAGCTTTCTTT. Translating it yields CASSPAGARNTEAFF.